The 26 T cell receptor beta chains below all came from one sample that was sequenced in a study of control samples from healthy donors and cancer patients. Data came from immunoSEQ multiplex PCR; TCRdb stores just in-frame clones and leaves some out. In the table there are 100,000 to 150,000 clones, 90% of which are singletons. The sequencing sample was made of blood. The receptors derive from a man aged 18-30 years in good health.

The chain couples TRBV19 to TRBJ2-4; perhaps TRBD1 as D (5 bases). The CDR3 is made up of 14 amino acids. CDR1 LNHDA and CDR2 SQIVND come from the germline V gene (reference sequence). Trimming removed 9 bases at V and 1 base at J, with 13 bases between. CDR3 amino acids: CASARELAKNIQYF. CDR3 in DNA: TGTGCCAGCGCCAGGGAATTGGCCAAAAACATTCAGTACTTC.

This clone came up once. The V gene is TRBV12-1, the J gene TRBJ1-1; the table's D call, TRBD1, was not checked against the DNA. TRBV12-1 is marked as a pseudogene. The CDR3 is made up of 14 amino acids. The CDR3: CASSLRGLGTEAFF. CDR3 in DNA: TGTGCCAGCAGCTTAAGGGGGCTAGGGACTGAAGCTTTCTTT.

This clone was detected only once. The chain uses TRBV5-1 and TRBJ1-1; 9 bases fit TRBD1. Trimming took 4 bases from V and 5 from J; bases not matched to a gene: 9. The CDR3 length is 15 residues. Germline-derived CDR1 and CDR2 are SGHRS and YFSETQ. The CDR3 here is CASSLALTGGTEAFF. The CDR3 DNA reads as TGCGCCAGCAGCCTGGCATTGACAGGGGGGACTGAAGCTTTCTTT.

The chain combines TRBV3-1 (or the pseudogene TRBV3-2) with TRBJ2-2; D might be TRBD1 (5 bases). Trimming pared 7 bases from V and 3 bases from J, leaving 15 bases between. The CDR3 consists of 15 residues. Germline CDR1 and CDR2: LGHDT and YNNKEL (reference sequence). In DNA form, the CDR3 reads TGTGCCAGCACAGGGCTCCGCGGCGACACCGGGGAGCTGTTTTTT. Protein sequence: CASTGLRGDTGELFF.

CDR3 coding DNA: TGTGCCAGCAGACCCTTACGGGAGTCCTACAATGAGCAGTTCTTC. It translates to CASRPLRESYNEQFF. This sequence joins TRBV6-5 and TRBJ2-1; D possibly corresponds to TRBD2 (6 bases). The CDR3 is 15 residues long. V was shortened by 6 bases and J by 1 base, with 13 bases between the two germline ends. Germline V gene sequence: CDR1 MNHEY, CDR2 SVGAGI.

J is TRBJ1-2 and V is TRBV4-2; 8 bases match TRBD1. CDR1 and CDR2 from the germline V gene are LGHNA and YNFKEQ. The CDR3 has 15 residues. V dropped 1 base and J dropped 4; count of bases not matched to a gene: 5. CDR3 in amino acids: CASSQGYGTGYGYTF. The CDR3 DNA reads TGTGCCAGCAGCCAAGGGTACGGGACAGGCTATGGCTACACCTTC.

V and J are TRBV6-6 and TRBJ2-1, with 11 bases that match TRBD2. The CDR3 length is 16 residues. Germline V lookup: CDR1 MNHNY, CDR2 SVGAGI (reference sequence). V lost 6 bases and J lost 6; bases outside the gene matches: 10. DNA for the CDR3: TGTGCCAGCAGCACCCCCGGGACTAGCGGTCGCAATGAGCAGTTCTTC. Protein sequence: CASSTPGTSGRNEQFF.

The V gene is TRBV5-1, the J gene TRBJ1-1; D gene unclear. Germline V gives CDR1 SGHRS, CDR2 YFSETQ. V was clipped by 4 bases and J by 2 bases, with 9 bases between them. This CDR3 region has 13 residues. The CDR3 sequence: CASSRVLNTEAFF. The CDR3 nucleotides are TGCGCCAGCAGCCGCGTCCTAAACACTGAAGCTTTCTTT.

The sample holds one count of this clone. The chain uses TRBV24-1 and TRBJ1-2; TRBD1 might be the D (6 bases). This CDR3 has 14 amino acids. Trimming took off 7 bases at V and 8 bases at J, with 19 bases between the two ends. CDR1 KGHDR and CDR2 SFDVKD come from the germline V gene. CDR3 sequence: CATRDSGEWEGYTF. The CDR3 DNA reads as TGTGCCACCAGAGACTCAGGGGAATGGGAAGGCTACACCTTC.

The chain uses TRBV10-3 and TRBJ2-5, with D possibly TRBD1 on 6 matching bases. Germline V gene lookup returns CDR1 ENHRY and CDR2 SYGVKD. The V gene lost 0 bases and the J gene lost 1 base, with 6 bases spanning the gap. The CDR3 covers 14 residues. CDR3 loop: CAISESGAQETQYF. CDR3 DNA sequence: TGTGCCATCAGTGAGTCGGGGGCCCAAGAGACCCAGTACTTC.

This chain links TRBV10-3 with TRBJ1-1, with 7 bases fitting TRBD1. Germline V lookup: CDR1 ENHRY, CDR2 SYGVKD. The CDR3 sequence is 14 residues long. V was pared by 6 bases and J by 1 base, with 5 bases of the junction left unmatched. The CDR3 spells CAISGDRANTEAFF. The CDR3 DNA follows: TGTGCCATCAGCGGCGACAGGGCGAACACTGAAGCTTTCTTT.

V and J are TRBV28 and TRBJ1-2; D ambiguous. CDR3 length equals 11 residues. Trimming left V 4 bases short and J 5 bases short, with 5 bases between. In germline, CDR1 is MDHEN, CDR2 SYDVKM. The CDR3: CASSSRYGYTF. The CDR3 region has the DNA TGTGCCAGCAGTTCCCGATATGGCTACACCTTC.

The chain has TRBV19 and TRBJ2-5; 8 nucleotides match TRBD1. Germline values: CDR1 LNHDA, CDR2 SQIVND (reference sequence). Trimming cost V 6 bases and J 9 bases; bases outside gene matches: 9. This CDR3 is 13 amino acids long. The DNA for the CDR3 is TGTGCCAGTAGGCAAGACAGGGGATTTCCCCAGTACTTC. Translation: CASRQDRGFPQYF.

The chain couples TRBV10-3 to TRBJ1-5; 8 bases fit TRBD1. This CDR3 is built from 14 residues. The V gene's germline CDR1 is ENHRY and CDR2 SYGVKD. V lost 10 bases to trimming and J lost 1 base; unmatched junction nucleotides: 6. Written as DNA, the CDR3 is TGTGCCACCATGGACAGGGCAAGCAATCAGCCCCAGCATTTT. It encodes CATMDRASNQPQHF.

The rearrangement links TRBV4-3 to TRBJ2-5; TRBD1 matches at 8 bases. The CDR3 covers 15 residues. V was pared by 4 bases and J by 5 bases, with 9 bases of the junction left unmatched. Germline loops: CDR1 LGHNA, CDR2 YSLEER. As DNA, the CDR3 is TGCGCCAGCAGCCCAGGGGGCAGGGCGGGGGAGACCCAGTACTTC. It codes for CASSPGGRAGETQYF.

The chain combines TRBV10-3 with TRBJ2-2; weak D call: TRBD1 (5 bases). Germline loops: CDR1 ENHRY, CDR2 SYGVKD. V was cut by 3 bases and J by 6 bases, with 11 bases left in between. CDR3 length: 14 amino acids. For the CDR3, the DNA is TGTGCCATCAGTGACCACCAGGGTTCCGGGGAGCTGTTTTTT. Its protein is CAISDHQGSGELFF.

The chain joins TRBV12-3 or TRBV12-4 to TRBJ1-4, with D maybe TRBD1 (5 bases). This CDR3 is built from 13 residues. Trimming shortened V by 9 bases and J by 8 bases, and 16 bases separated the two germline ends. The CDR3 here is CASRGGASEKLFF. The CDR3 DNA reads TGTGCCAGTCGTGGGGGAGCCTCCGAAAAACTGTTTTTT.

V and J are TRBV25-1 and TRBJ2-1; tentative D call: TRBD2 (6 bases). The CDR3 contains 15 residues. The germline CDR1 and CDR2 sequences are MGHDK and SYGVNS. V was trimmed by 2 bases and J by 1 base, leaving 9 bases between them. The CDR3 DNA sequence: TGTGCCAGCAGTGAAGGAGGAGGGTCCTACAATGAGCAGTTCTTC. Translation gives CASSEGGGSYNEQFF.

V is TRBV2 and J is TRBJ2-1, with D hard to call. The CDR3 is made up of 15 amino acids. V lost 4 bases and J 7 bases, leaving 17 bases between the germline ends. Germline values: CDR1 SNHLY, CDR2 FYNNEI. CDR3 coding DNA: TGTGCCAGCAGTGCGAACGGCGTACCTGGAAATGAGCAGTTCTTC. Its translation is CASSANGVPGNEQFF.

This clone came up a few times. The V call is TRBV7-2, the J call TRBJ1-2; D gene uncertain. Trimming took off 6 bases at V and 4 bases at J, with 15 bases between the two ends. This CDR3 comprises 14 residues. Germline V lookup: CDR1 SGHTA, CDR2 FQGNSA. CDR3 DNA sequence: TGTGCCAGCAGAAACGGGTCTCTCCTCTATGGCTACACCTTC. This gives the protein CASRNGSLLYGYTF.

The V call is TRBV23-1, the J call TRBJ2-3; TRBD1 is a possible D gene (6 bases). TRBV23-1 is an ORF; its function is uncertain. The CDR3 is 15 amino acids. Trimming took 1 base from V and 2 from J, leaving 10 bases between them. CDR3 in DNA: TGCGCCAGCAGTCAATGGGACACTAACACAGATACGCAGTATTTT. Translation gives CASSQWDTNTDTQYF.

This clone was observed a few times. V and J are TRBV6-5 and TRBJ1-5, with 7 bases that match TRBD1. Per the germline V gene, CDR1 is MNHEY and CDR2 is SVGAGI. This CDR3 comprises 14 residues. V gave up 7 bases and J gave up 2 bases; unmatched junction bases: 5. The CDR3 reads CASTTGVGNQPQHF. CDR3 in DNA: TGTGCCAGCACCACAGGGGTGGGCAATCAGCCCCAGCATTTT.

The chain combines TRBV3-1 (or the pseudogene TRBV3-2) with TRBJ1-6; tentatively, D is TRBD1 (5 bases). This CDR3 has 13 residues. Germline assignment: CDR1 LGHDT and CDR2 YNNKEL (reference sequence). Trimming shortened V by 4 bases and J by 11 bases, and 12 bases separated the two germline ends. CDR3 coding DNA: TGTGCCAGCAGCCCCAGACAGCAAGCACCCCTCCACTTT. As protein: CASSPRQQAPLHF.

The chain couples TRBV2 to TRBJ2-7; 10 bases align to TRBD2. The CDR3 runs 15 residues. Trimming removed 6 bases from V and 0 bases from J; junction bases left unmatched: 5. The V gene's germline CDR1 is SNHLY and CDR2 FYNNEI. The CDR3 spells CASSSSGGSSYEQYF. The CDR3 bases are TGTGCCAGCAGCTCTAGCGGGGGAAGCTCCTACGAGCAGTACTTC.

The chain joins TRBV6-2 or TRBV6-3 to TRBJ1-1; TRBD1 matches 7 bases. The CDR3 is 14 residues long. Losses at the gene ends were 7 bases for V and 6 bases for J; bases not matched to a gene: 11. CDR1 MNHEY and CDR2 SVGEGT come from the germline V gene. CDR3 protein: CASTPDREIAEAFF. CDR3 sequence (DNA): TGTGCCAGCACCCCCGACAGGGAAATAGCTGAAGCTTTCTTT.

The chain is built from TRBV25-1 and TRBJ2-2, with 9 bases that match TRBD2. This CDR3 contains 17 residues. Germline V lookup: CDR1 MGHDK, CDR2 SYGVNS. The V and J ends lost 3 bases and 5 bases, in that order; junction bases with no gene match: 10. The CDR3 DNA reads as TGTGCCAGCAGTGACCCTCTACAGCGGGAGGATACCGGGGAGCTGTTTTTT. Translating it yields CASSDPLQREDTGELFF.